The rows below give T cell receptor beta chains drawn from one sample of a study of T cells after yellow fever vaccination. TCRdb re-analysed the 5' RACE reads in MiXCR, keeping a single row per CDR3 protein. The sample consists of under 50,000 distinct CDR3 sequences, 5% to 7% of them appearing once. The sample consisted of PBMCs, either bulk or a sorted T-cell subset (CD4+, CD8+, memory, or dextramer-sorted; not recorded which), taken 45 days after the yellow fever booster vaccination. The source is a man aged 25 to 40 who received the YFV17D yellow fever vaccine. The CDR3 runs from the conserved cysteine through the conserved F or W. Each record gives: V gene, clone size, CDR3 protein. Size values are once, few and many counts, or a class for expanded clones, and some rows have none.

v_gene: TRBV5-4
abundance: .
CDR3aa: CASSLAGQGAAGETQYF

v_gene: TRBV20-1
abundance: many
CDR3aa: CSAPRSGSLEQYF

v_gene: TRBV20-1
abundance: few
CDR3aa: CSARGPSGSFNEQFF

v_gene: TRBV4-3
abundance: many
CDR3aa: CASSQDRDSWYGYTF

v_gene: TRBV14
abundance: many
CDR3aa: CASSQEEDANEKLFF

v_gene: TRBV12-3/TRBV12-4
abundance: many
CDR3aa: CASSTLSKTQYF

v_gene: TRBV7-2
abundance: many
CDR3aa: CASSLNLGELFF

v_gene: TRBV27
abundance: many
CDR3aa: CASSLMSRGPYEQYF

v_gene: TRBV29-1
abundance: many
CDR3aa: CSVERSSMNTEAFF

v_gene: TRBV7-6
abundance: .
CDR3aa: CASRGRQTNEKLFF

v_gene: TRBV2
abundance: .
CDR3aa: CASSGGYGGQETQYF

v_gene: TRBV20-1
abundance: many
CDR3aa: CRANAGGRIEAFF

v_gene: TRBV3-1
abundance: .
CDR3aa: CASSQGEGEQPQHF

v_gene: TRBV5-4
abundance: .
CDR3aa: CASSLGTGLSYEQYF

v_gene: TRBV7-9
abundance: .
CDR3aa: CASSSSSSYNEQFF

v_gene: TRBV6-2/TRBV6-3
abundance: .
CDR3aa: CASRPDYLDFPPKVSSYNEQFF

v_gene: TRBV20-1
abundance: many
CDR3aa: CSPGSGGQETQYF

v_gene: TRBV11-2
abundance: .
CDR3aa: CASSQGQARGNTIYF

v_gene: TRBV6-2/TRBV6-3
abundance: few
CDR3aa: CASRPTSTDTQYF

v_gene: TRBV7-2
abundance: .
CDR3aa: CASSLGLAGKQETQYF

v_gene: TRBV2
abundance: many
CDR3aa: CASSVSEVRNIQYF

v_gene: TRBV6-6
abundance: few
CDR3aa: CASTGASTDTQYF

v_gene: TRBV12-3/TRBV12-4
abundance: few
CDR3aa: CASSLTSGIFQETQYF

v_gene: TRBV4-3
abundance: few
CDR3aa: CASSQGRASGGSYEQYF

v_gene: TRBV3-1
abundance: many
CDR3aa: CASSPPGLAGAGDTQYF

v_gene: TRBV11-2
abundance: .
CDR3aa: CASSLGGTVDNEQFF

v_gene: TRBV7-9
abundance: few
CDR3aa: CASSARVWNTGELFF

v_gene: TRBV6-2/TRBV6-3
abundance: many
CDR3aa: CASKGTSGSLGELFF

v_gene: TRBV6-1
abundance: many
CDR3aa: CASSDRTVYGYTF

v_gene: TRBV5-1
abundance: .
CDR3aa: CASSPVGGPNSYEQYF

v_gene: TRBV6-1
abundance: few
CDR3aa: CASSRRGSNQPQHF

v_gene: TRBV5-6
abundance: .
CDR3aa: CASSGTDRGDTGELFF

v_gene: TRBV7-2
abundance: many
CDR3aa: CASSRGSYNEQFF

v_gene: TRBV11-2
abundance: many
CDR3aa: CASSLDWTNYNEQFF

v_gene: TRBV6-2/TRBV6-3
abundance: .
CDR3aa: CASSDSPLYNEQFF

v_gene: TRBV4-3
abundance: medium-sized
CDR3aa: CASSSTGDSGNTIYF

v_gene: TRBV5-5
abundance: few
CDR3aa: CASSLVASGSSLYEQYF

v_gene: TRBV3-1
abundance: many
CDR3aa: CASSPRDADTQYF

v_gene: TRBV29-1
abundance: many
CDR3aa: CSVGASGRASYEQFF

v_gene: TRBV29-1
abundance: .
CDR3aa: CSVEHSGANVLTF

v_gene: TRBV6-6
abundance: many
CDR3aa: CASRQFDLETQYF

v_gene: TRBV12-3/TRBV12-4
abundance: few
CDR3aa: CASRGPSDTQYF

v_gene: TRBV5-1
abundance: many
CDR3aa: CASSLGLAATGELFF

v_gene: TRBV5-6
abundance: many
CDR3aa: CASSFPGEGEKNIQYF

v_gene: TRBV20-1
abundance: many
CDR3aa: CSAMVGPEFF

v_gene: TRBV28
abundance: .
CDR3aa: CASSLLAVDTQYF

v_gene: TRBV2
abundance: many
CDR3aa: CASRPAAGSANEQFF

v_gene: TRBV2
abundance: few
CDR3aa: CASIRDSNQPQHF

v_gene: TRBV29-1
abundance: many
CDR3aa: CSVEKGDYEQYF

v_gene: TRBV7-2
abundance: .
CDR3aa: CASSPGTGGNTEAFF

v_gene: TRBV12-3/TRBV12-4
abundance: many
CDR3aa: CASSFGREGIQYF

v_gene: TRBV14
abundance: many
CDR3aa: CASSPLGLAGNPYNEQFF

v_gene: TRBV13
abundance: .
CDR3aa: CASSLGLDGSTQYF

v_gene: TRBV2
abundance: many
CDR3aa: CASSDGLSTGELFF

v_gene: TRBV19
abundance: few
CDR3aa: CATRTGGEYEQYF

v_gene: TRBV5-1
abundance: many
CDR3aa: CASSPDREGGELFF